This T cell receptor beta chain was documented in a study of blood T cells in healthy people across ages. This clonotype was seen only a few times. The antigen remains unidentified. Points from the study as a whole: Across the age range, TCR beta diversity per million T cells fell in a roughly linear way.

Alongside a J-beta primer mix, a sample-barcoded 5' primer served in a second PCR lasting roughly 7 to 12 cycles. TCRdb itself ran the 5' RACE reads through MiXCR, one entry per CDR3 protein. The sample holds 1.5 million to 2 million distinct CDR3 sequences, around 50% seen once. Sequenced material: blood. The receptor comes from a woman between 35 and 50 years old in good health.

As DNA, the CDR3 is TGTGCCAGCGCCAGAACGAGAAGTAAAAACATTCAGTACTTC. Encoded protein: CASARTRSKNIQYF. The gene calls are TRBV12-3 or TRBV12-4 and TRBJ2-7; the D is unclear. The J call is in doubt because the DNA end fits TRBJ2-4 better. CDR3 length equals 14 residues.